The T cell receptor beta chain described here comes from a study of blood T cell repertoires in COVID-19. Study information: The United States, Italy and Spain supplied acute and convalescent COVID-19 samples.

Study processing details: It was from reference gene primer amplification that nucleated cell counts were estimated. Only in-frame clones appear in the TCRdb table, and some are missing; sequencing was by immunoSEQ multiplex PCR. The D gene and trimming were derived from the DNA, and the V and J assignments and clone size from that table. The sample lists about 67,000 clones, 80% to 85% occurring once. This clone has more than one count but fewer than ten. CDR1 SGHVS and CDR2 FNYEAQ come from the germline V gene. The V end lost 5 bases, the J end lost 5 bases, and 18 bases lay between the germline ends. The CDR3 length is 15 residues.

The clonotype comes from a human donor in a cohort sampled during active COVID-19. The sequenced sample was peripheral blood. The chain combines TRBV7-6 with TRBJ1-1, with D possibly matching TRBD1 (5 bases). The chain's CDR3 is CASSPNPPGGTEAFF. As DNA, the CDR3 is TGTGCCAGCAGCCCCAACCCTCCTGGGGGGACTGAAGCTTTCTTT.